This entry lists 20 T cell receptor beta chains sequenced from one sample in a study of cytomegalovirus exposure and HLA in healthy donors. 60 Vbeta and 13 Jbeta primers were used in PCR. Using immunoSEQ multiplex PCR, the repertoire was profiled, and TCRdb retains in-frame clones only, with some absent. The sample data list some 150,000 clones. Sequencing used PBMCs. The receptors originated from a woman under 30 in good health and CMV-seronegative.

V is TRBV19 and J is TRBJ2-1, with 12 bases lining up with TRBD2. CDR3 length equals 14 residues. Germline-derived CDR1 and CDR2 are LNHDA and SQIVND (reference sequence). The V segment lost 6 bases and the J segment 5 bases; nucleotides outside the gene matches: 2. CDR3 loop: CASSRLAGDNEQFF. CDR3 bases: TGTGCCAGTAGCCGACTAGCGGGAGACAATGAGCAGTTCTTC. The full variable domain, its missing parts supplied by reference TRBV19 and TRBJ2-1, is DGGITQSPKYLFRKEGQNVTLSCEQNLNHDAMYWYRQDPGQGLRLIYYSQIVNDFQKGDIAEGYSVSREKKESFPLTVTSAQKNPTAFYLCASSRLAGDNEQFFGPGTRLTVL.

The V call is TRBV6-5, the J call TRBJ1-2; D is unresolved. CDR3 size: 16 residues. Trimming shortened V by 2 bases and J by 6 bases, and 19 bases separated the two germline ends. Germline V gene data show CDR1 as MNHEY and CDR2 as SVGAGI. The CDR3 region is CASSYQFLEGSDGYTF. The CDR3 DNA is TGTGCCAGCAGTTACCAATTTCTAGAGGGTTCGGATGGCTACACCTTC.

The rearrangement uses TRBV7-9 and TRBJ1-2; unclear D gene. The CDR3 loop spans 15 amino acids. The germline V gene has CDR1 SEHNR and CDR2 FQNEAQ (reference sequence). V lost 5 bases, J lost 0 bases, and 13 bases lay in between. The CDR3 DNA reads TGTGCCAGCAGCACCTCGTTATCGGCTAACTATGGCTACACCTTC. Protein sequence: CASSTSLSANYGYTF.

J is TRBJ2-1 and V is TRBV7-2, with 9 bases identical to TRBD2. This CDR3 has 19 amino acids. Germline assignment: CDR1 SGHTA and CDR2 FQGNSA. J lost 3 bases, V lost 4 bases, and 16 bases had no gene match. CDR3 DNA sequence: TGTGCCAGCAGCTATCGGGGGGGTCGGCTAGCGGGGATCTACAATGAGCAGTTCTTC. This translates into CASSYRGGRLAGIYNEQFF.

The chain uses TRBV6-1 and TRBJ2-5; 11 bases align to TRBD2. The better agreement between TRBJ2-7 and the DNA end casts doubt on the J call. This CDR3 has 17 amino acids. Germline V gives CDR1 MNHNS, CDR2 SASEGT. CDR3 region: CASSERLGTSGSYEQYF. The CDR3 bases are TGTGCCAGCAGTGAACGGCTCGGGACTAGCGGTTCCTACGAGCAGTACTTC.

The CDR3: CASSQGTGAGSFYGYTF. CDR3 nucleotide sequence: TGCGCCAGCAGCCAAGGGACAGGGGCAGGTAGCTTCTATGGCTACACCTTC. The V and J genes are TRBV4-3 and TRBJ1-2; 9 bases line up with TRBD1. Germline V gene lookup returns CDR1 LGHNA and CDR2 YSLEER. The junction had 10 bases not matched to a gene; V was cut back by 1 base and J by 4 bases. The CDR3 runs 17 residues.

CDR3 loop: CASSQPPAGAGETQYF. The CDR3 DNA is TGTGCCAGCAGCCAACCCCCCGCGGGGGCGGGAGAGACCCAGTACTTC. The V call is TRBV4-2, the J call TRBJ2-5; tentatively, D is TRBD2 (7 bases). This CDR3 contains 16 residues. Trimming left V 2 bases short and J 4 bases short, with 17 bases between. Per germline, CDR1 LGHNA and CDR2 YNFKEQ.

The chain joins TRBV30 to TRBJ1-1; 7 bases are a match to TRBD1. The length of the CDR3 is 13 residues. CDR1 and CDR2 (germline): GTSNPN, SVGIG (reference sequence). After removal of 2 bases from V and 4 bases from J, the junction contained 4 bases not matched to a gene. The CDR3 nucleotides read TGTGCCTGGAGTCTCAGGGGGAGCACTGAAGCTTTCTTT. This translates into CAWSLRGSTEAFF.

V usage is TRBV7-8 and J usage is TRBJ1-1, with 7 bases identical to TRBD1. V dropped 5 bases and J dropped 8; count of bases not matched to a gene: 20. CDR3 length equals 17 residues. The V gene's germline CDR1 is SGHVS and CDR2 FQNEAQ. CDR3 region: CASSQPLWTGKGKEAFF. In DNA form, the CDR3 reads TGTGCCAGCAGCCAACCGCTTTGGACAGGCAAAGGGAAGGAAGCTTTCTTT.

The chain uses TRBV18 and TRBJ1-5; TRBD1 matches at 10 bases. The length of the CDR3 is 15 residues. Germline V gene sequence: CDR1 KGHSH, CDR2 LQKENI. V lost 2 bases and J lost 2; bases outside the gene matches: 0. CDR3 in DNA: TGTGCCAGCTCACCAGGGACAGGGGGCAATCAGCCCCAGCATTTT. It specifies CASSPGTGGNQPQHF.

The J gene is TRBJ1-5, the V gene TRBV30; no definite D call. This CDR3 spans 13 amino acids. Trimming left V 1 base short and J 6 bases short, with 10 bases between. Germline CDR1 reads GTSNPN; CDR2 reads SVGIG (reference sequence). The CDR3 sequence is CAWSGLGTQPQHF. DNA for the CDR3: TGTGCCTGGAGTGGGCTAGGAACTCAGCCCCAGCATTTT.

Here the CDR3 reads CASSLDQGGSGAKNIQYF. The CDR3 DNA reads TGTGCCAGCAGCTTAGATCAGGGCGGGAGTGGGGCCAAAAACATTCAGTACTTC. V gene TRBV11-3 combines with J gene TRBJ2-4; TRBD2 matches 7 bases. The CDR3 has 18 amino acids. Germline V gene lookup returns CDR1 SGHNT and CDR2 YENEEA. The junction had 9 bases not matched to a gene; V was cut back by 0 bases and J by 1 base.

The genes are TRBV7-4 and TRBJ1-5; D might be TRBD1 (6 bases). The germline CDR1 and CDR2 sequences are SGHVT and SQSDAQ. The CDR3 totals 16 residues. V gave up 5 bases and J gave up 0 bases, with 14 bases separating them. CDR3 protein: CASSALDRNSNQPQHF. The CDR3 bases are TGTGCCAGCAGCGCCTTAGACAGGAATAGCAATCAGCCCCAGCATTTT.

The J gene is TRBJ1-2, the V gene TRBV19; TRBD1 matches 8 bases. The CDR3 is made up of 14 amino acids. J was trimmed by 4 bases and V by 4 bases; bases with no gene match: 5. Looked up from germline, CDR1 is LNHDA and CDR2 is SQIVND (reference sequence). CDR3 amino acids: CASSKDRAGYGYTF. The CDR3 DNA reads as TGTGCCAGTAGTAAGGACAGGGCGGGCTATGGCTACACCTTC.

The chain couples TRBV7-9 to TRBJ2-3; D remains unclear. This CDR3 is built from 14 residues. V lost 1 base, J lost 3 bases, and 8 bases lay in between. Germline V lookup: CDR1 SEHNR, CDR2 FQNEAQ (reference sequence). The CDR3 loop is CASSLEFQTDTQYF. The DNA for the CDR3 is TGTGCCAGCAGCTTAGAGTTCCAGACAGATACGCAGTATTTT.

The V gene is TRBV27, the J gene TRBJ2-7; 12 nucleotides match TRBD2. Germline trimming cut 5 bases from V and 0 bases from J; bases unmatched to any gene: 14. This CDR3 has 19 amino acids. CDR1 MNHEY and CDR2 SMNVEV come from the germline V gene (reference sequence). Here the CDR3 DNA reads TGTGCCAGCAGTCGGATCATCGGACTAGCGGGGTCGAGCTCCTACGAGCAGTACTTC. It is translated as CASSRIIGLAGSSSYEQYF.

Notes on this clone: The junction does not match germline at one end; this may be a read error. The chain is built from TRBV5-1 and TRBJ2-3; no definite D call. Germline V CDR1 and CDR2: SGHRS, YFSETQ. This CDR3 has 14 amino acids. The DNA of the CDR3 is TGCGCCAGCAGGTTGGATCTGGCCACAGATACGCAGTATTTT. Amino acids: CASRLDLATDTQYF.

The genes are TRBV14 and TRBJ2-3; D uncertain. Germline-derived CDR1 and CDR2 are SGHDN and FVKESK. With 0 bases removed from V and 3 bases from J, the gap between germline ends came to 10 bases. The CDR3 extends over 15 amino acids. CDR3 region: CASSQERKRTDTQYF. CDR3 in DNA: TGTGCCAGCAGCCAAGAGAGGAAAAGGACAGATACGCAGTATTTT.

The chain's CDR3 is CASSPDPISSGGIYEQYF. The CDR3 coding sequence is TGTGCCAGCAGCCCAGATCCCATATCTAGCGGCGGGATCTACGAGCAGTACTTC. The chain uses TRBV9 and TRBJ2-7; 7 nucleotides align to TRBD2. CDR1 is SGDLS, CDR2 YYNGEE, per germline. Losses at the gene ends were 4 bases for V and 3 bases for J; bases not matched to a gene: 19. The CDR3 sequence is 18 residues long.

This sequence joins TRBV10-3 and TRBJ2-7; tentatively, D is TRBD2 (5 bases). The CDR3 runs 13 residues. Per germline, CDR1 ENHRY and CDR2 SYGVKD. Trimming removed 8 bases from V and 0 bases from J, with 11 bases in between. The CDR3 DNA sequence: TGTGCCATCGGAGTAGGAGGCTCCTACGAGCAGTACTTC. It yields the protein CAIGVGGSYEQYF.